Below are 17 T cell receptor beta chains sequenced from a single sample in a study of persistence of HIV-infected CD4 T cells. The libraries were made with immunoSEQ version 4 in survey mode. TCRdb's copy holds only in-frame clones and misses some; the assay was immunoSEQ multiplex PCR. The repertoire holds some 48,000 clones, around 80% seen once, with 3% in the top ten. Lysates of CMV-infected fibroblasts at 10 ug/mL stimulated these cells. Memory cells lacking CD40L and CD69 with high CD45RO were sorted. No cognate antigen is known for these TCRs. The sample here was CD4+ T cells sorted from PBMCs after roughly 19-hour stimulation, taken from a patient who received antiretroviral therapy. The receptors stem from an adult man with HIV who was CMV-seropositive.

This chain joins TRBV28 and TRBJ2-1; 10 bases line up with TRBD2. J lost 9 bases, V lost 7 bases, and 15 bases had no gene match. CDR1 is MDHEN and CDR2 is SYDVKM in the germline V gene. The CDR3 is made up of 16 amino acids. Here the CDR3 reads CASTQKGLAVLREQFF. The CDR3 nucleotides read TGTGCCAGCACCCAGAAAGGACTAGCGGTCTTACGTGAGCAGTTCTTC.

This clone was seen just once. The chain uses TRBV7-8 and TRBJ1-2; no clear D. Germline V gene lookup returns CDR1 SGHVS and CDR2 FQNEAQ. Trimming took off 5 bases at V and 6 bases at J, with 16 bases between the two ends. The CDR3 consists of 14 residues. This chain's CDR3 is CASSRTLGKNGYTF. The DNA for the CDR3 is TGTGCCAGCAGCCGAACCCTCGGCAAGAATGGCTACACCTTC.

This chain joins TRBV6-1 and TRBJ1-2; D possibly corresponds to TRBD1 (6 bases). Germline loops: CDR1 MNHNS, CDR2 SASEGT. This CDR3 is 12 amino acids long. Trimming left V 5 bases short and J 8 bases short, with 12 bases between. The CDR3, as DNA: TGTGCCAGCAGTCCACAGGGTTGGGGCTACACCTTC. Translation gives CASSPQGWGYTF.

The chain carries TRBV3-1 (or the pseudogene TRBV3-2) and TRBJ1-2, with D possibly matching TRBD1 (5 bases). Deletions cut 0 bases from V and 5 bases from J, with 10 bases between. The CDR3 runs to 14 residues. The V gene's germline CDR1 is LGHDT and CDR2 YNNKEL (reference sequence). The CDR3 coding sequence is TGTGCCAGCAGCCAAGACACAGGTCCTTATGGCTACACCTTC. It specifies CASSQDTGPYGYTF.

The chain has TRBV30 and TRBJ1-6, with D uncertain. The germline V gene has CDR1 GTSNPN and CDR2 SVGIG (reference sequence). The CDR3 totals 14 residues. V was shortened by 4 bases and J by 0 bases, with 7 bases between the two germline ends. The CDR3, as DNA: TGTGCCTGGACGCCGAGCTCCTATAATTCACCCCTCCACTTT. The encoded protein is CAWTPSSYNSPLHF.

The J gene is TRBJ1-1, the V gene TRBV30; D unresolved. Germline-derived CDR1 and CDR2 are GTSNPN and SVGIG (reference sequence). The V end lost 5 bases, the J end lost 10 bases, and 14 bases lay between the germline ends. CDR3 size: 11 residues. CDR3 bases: TGTGCCTGGGGCCCATCCTTGGGAGCTTTCTTT. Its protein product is CAWGPSLGAFF.

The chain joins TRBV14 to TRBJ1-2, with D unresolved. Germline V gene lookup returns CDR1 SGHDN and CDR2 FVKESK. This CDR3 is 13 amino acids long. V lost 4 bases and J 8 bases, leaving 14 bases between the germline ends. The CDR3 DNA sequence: TGTGCCAGCAGCCCGTGGACTGGTGGGGGCTACACCTTC. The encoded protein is CASSPWTGGGYTF.

Here the CDR3 DNA reads TGTGCCAGCAACCTGCCGTCAGGTCCCTATGGCTACACCTTC. Translation: CASNLPSGPYGYTF. The chain is built from TRBV7-9 and TRBJ1-2; D is uncertain. CDR3 size: 14 residues. Germline V CDR1 and CDR2: SEHNR, FQNEAQ (reference sequence). V shed 7 bases and J shed 4 bases, with 16 bases lying between them.

DNA of the CDR3: TGCAGCGCCGAGGTGGGGGTGAACGAGCAGTACTTC. It is translated as CSAEVGVNEQYF. This chain links TRBV29-1 with TRBJ2-7; D tentatively fits TRBD1 or TRBD2 (5 bases each). CDR1 and CDR2 from the germline V gene are SQVTM and ANQGSEA. Trimming took 7 bases from V and 5 from J, leaving 15 bases between them. The CDR3 is 12 residues long.

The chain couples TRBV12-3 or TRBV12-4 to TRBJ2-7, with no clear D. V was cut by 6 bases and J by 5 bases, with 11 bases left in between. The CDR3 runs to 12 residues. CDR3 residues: CASSKHHNEQYF. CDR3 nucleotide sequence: TGTGCCAGCAGCAAGCATCATAACGAGCAGTACTTC.

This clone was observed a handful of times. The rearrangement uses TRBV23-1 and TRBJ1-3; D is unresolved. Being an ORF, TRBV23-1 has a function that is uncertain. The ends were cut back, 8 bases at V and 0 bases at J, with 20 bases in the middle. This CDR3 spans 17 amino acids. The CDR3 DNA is TGCGCCAGCCTACGACGGGCGAGCAGAACCTCTGGAAACACCATATATTTT. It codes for CASLRRASRTSGNTIYF.

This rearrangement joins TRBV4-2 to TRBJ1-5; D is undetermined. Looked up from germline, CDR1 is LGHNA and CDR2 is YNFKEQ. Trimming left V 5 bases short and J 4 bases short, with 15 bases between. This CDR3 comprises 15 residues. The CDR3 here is CASSKDWVSNQPQHF. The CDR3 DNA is TGTGCCAGCAGCAAGGACTGGGTTTCTAATCAGCCCCAGCATTTT.

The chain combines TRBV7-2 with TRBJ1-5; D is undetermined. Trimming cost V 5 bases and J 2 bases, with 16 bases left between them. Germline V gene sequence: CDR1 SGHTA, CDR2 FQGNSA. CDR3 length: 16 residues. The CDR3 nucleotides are TGTGCCAGCAGCCCACGAGGAGGGATGGGCAATCAGCCCCAGCATTTT. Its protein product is CASSPRGGMGNQPQHF.

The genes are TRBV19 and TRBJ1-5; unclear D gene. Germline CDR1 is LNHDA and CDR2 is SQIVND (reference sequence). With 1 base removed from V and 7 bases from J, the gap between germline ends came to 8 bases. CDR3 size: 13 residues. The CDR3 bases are TGTGCCAGTAGTATAGCTTTGGAACAGCCCCAGCATTTT. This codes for CASSIALEQPQHF.

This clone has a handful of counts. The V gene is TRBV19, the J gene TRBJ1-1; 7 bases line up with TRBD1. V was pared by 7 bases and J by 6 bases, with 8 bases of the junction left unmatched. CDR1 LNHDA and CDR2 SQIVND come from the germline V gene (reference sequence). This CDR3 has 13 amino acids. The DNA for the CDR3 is TGTGCCAGTACCCTACAGGGGTACTCTGAAGCTTTCTTT. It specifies CASTLQGYSEAFF. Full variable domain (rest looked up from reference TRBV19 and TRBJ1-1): DGGITQSPKYLFRKEGQNVTLSCEQNLNHDAMYWYRQDPGQGLRLIYYSQIVNDFQKGDIAEGYSVSREKKESFPLTVTSAQKNPTAFYLCASTLQGYSEAFFGQGTRLTVV.

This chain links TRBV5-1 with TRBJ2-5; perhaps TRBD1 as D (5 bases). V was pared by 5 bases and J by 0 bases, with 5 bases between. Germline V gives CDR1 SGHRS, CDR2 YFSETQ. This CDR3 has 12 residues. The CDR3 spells CASRTDQETQYF. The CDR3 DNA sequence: TGCGCCAGCAGGACAGACCAAGAGACCCAGTACTTC.

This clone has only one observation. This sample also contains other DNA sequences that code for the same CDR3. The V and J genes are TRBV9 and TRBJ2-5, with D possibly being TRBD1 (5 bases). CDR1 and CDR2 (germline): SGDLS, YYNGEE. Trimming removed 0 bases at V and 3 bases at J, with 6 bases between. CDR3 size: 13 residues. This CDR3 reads CASSVAREETQYF. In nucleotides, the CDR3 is TGTGCCAGCAGCGTAGCCAGGGAAGAGACCCAGTACTTC.